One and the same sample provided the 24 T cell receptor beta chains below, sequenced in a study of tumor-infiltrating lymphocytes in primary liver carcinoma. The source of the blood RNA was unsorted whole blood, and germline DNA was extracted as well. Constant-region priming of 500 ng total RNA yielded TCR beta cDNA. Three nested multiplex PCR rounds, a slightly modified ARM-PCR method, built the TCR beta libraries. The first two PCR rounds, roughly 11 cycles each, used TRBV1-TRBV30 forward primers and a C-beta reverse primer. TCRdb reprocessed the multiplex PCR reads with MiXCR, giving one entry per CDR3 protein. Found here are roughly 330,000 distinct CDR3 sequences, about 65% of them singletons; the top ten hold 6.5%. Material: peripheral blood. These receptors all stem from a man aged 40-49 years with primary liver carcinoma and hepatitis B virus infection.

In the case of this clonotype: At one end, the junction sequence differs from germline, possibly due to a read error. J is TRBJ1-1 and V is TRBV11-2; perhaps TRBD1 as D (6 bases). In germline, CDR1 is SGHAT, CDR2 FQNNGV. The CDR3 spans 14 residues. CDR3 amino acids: CASSSYRVNTEALF. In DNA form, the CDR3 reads TGTGCCAGCAGCTCCTACAGGGTGAACACTGAAGCTCTCTTT.

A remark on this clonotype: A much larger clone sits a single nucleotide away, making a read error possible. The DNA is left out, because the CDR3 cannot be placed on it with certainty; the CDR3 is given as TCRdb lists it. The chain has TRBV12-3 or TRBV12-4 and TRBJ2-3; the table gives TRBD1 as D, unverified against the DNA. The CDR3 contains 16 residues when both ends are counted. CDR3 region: CASSLIVGGGTDTEYF.

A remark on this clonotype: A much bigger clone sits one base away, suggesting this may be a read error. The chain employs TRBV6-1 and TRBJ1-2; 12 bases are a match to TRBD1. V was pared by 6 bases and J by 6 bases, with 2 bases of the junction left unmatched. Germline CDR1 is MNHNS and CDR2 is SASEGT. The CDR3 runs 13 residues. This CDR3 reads CASRRDRGHGYTF. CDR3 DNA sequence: TGTGCCAGCAGGAGGGACAGGGGGCATGGCTACACCTTC.

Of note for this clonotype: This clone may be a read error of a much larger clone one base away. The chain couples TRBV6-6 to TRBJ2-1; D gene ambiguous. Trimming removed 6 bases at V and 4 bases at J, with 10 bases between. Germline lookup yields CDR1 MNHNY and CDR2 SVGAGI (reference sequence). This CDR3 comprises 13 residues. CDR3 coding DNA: TGTGCCAGCAGGAGGAGTGTTTACAATGAGCAGTTCTTC. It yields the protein CASRRSVYNEQFF.

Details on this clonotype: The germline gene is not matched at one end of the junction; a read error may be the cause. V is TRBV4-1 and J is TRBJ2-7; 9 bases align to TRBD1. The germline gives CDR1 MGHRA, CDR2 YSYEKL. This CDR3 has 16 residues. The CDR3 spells CAGSQEPPGQGYEQYF. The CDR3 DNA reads TGCGCCGGCAGCCAAGAACCACCGGGACAGGGATACGAGCAGTACTTC.

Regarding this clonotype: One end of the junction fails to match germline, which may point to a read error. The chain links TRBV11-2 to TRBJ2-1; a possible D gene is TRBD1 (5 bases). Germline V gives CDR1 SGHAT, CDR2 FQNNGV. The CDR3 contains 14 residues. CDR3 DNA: TGTGCCAGCAGCTTAGGACAGCAATGCAATGAGCGGTTCTTC. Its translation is CASSLGQQCNERFF.

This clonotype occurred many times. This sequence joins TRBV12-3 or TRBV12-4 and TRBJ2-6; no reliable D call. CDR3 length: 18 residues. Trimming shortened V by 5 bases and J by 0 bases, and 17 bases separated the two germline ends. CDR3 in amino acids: CASSTDPRYLSGANVLTF. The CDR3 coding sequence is TGTGCCAGCAGTACGGACCCAAGGTACCTCTCTGGGGCCAACGTCCTGACTTTC.

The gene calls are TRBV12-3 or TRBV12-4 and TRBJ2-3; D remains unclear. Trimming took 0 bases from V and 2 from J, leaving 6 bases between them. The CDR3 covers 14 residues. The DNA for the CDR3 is TGTGCCAGCAGTTTAGCCTCAACCACAGATACGCAGTATTTT. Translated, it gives CASSLASTTDTQYF.

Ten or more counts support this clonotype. The CDR3 DNA reads TGTGCCAGCCGGGTGGGTAACGTCTATGGCTACACCTTC. Its translation is CASRVGNVYGYTF. The chain joins TRBV6-2 or TRBV6-3 to TRBJ1-2; no clear D. The CDR3 totals 13 residues. V lost 8 bases and J 4 bases, leaving 14 bases between the germline ends. The germline gives CDR1 MNHEY, CDR2 SVGEGT.

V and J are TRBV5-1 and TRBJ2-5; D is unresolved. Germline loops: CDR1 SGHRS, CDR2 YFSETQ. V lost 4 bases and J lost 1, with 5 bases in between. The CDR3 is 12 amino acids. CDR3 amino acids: CASSVFQETQYF. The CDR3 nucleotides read TGCGCCAGCAGCGTTTTCCAAGAGACCCAGTACTTC.

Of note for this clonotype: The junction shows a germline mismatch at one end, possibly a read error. The CDR3 DNA reads TGTGCCATCAGCTTGGTTGGAGGGGAAGAGACCCAGTACTTC. Protein product: CAISLVGGEETQYF. The rearrangement links TRBV5-4 to TRBJ2-5, with a tentative D call TRBD2 (6 bases). The germline V gene has CDR1 SGHNT and CDR2 YYREEE (reference sequence). This CDR3 contains 14 residues.

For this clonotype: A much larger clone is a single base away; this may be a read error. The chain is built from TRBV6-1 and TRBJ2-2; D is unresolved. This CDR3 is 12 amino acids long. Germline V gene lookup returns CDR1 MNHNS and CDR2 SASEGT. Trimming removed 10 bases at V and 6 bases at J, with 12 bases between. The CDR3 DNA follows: TGTGCCATCTGGCGGTCGTCCGGGGAGCTGTTTTTT. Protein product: CAIWRSSGELFF.

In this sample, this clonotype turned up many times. CDR3 in amino acids: CASSYSGAGRGEAFF. CDR3 nucleotides: TGTGCCAGCAGTTACTCGGGGGCCGGCCGTGGTGAAGCTTTCTTT. The genes are TRBV6-5 and TRBJ1-1, with D tentatively TRBD1 (6 bases). Between the trimmed V and J ends, which lost 0 bases and 7 bases, there was a span of 15 bases. This CDR3 region has 15 residues. Germline loops: CDR1 MNHEY, CDR2 SVGAGI.

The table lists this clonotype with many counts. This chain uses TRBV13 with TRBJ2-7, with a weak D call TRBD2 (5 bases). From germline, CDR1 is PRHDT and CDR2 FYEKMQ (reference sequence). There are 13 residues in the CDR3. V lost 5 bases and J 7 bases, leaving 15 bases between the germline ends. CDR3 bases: TGTGCCAGCAGCCCCGAGGCCACGGGAGAGCAGTACTTC. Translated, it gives CASSPEATGEQYF. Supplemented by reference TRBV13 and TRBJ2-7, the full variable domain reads AAGVIQSPRHLIKEKRETATLKCYPIPRHDTVYWYQQGPGQDPQFLISFYEKMQSDKGSIPDRFSAQQFSDYHSELNMSSLELGDSALYFCASSPEATGEQYFGPGTRLTVT.

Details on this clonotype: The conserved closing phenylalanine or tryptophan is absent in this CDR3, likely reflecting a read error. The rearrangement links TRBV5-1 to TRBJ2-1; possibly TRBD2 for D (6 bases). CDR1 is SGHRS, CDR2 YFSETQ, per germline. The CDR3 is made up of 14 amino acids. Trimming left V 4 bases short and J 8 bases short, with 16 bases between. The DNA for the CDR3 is TGCGCCAGCAGCCTCCGACTAGGTTCCGATGAGCAGTTCCTC. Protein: CASSLRLGSDEQFL.

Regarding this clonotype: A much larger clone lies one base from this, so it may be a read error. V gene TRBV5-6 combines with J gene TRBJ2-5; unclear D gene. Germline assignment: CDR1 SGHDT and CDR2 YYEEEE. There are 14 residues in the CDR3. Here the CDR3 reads CASSLGAFQETKYF. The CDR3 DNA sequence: TGTGCCAGCAGCTTGGGTGCGTTCCAAGAGACCAAGTACTTC. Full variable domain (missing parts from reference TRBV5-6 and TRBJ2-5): DAGVTQSPTHLIKTRGQQVTLRCSPKSGHDTVSWYQQALGQGPQFIFQYYEEEERQRGNFPDRFSGHQFPNYSSELNVNALLLGDSALYLCASSLGAFQETKYFGPGTRLLVL.

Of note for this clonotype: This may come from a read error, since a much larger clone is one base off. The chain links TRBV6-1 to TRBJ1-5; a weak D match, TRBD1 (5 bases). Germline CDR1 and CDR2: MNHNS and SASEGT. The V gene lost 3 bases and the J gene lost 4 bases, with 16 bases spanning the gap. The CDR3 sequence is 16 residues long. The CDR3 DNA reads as TGTGCCAGCAGTGACCACGACGGGGGTCGGAATCAGCCCCAGCATTTT. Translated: CASSDHDGGRNQPQHF.

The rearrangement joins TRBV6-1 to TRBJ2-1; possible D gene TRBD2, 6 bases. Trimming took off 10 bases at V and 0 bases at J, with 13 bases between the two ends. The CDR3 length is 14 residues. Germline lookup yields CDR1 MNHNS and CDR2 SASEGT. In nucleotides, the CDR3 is TGTGCCAACGAGGGAGGTAGCTCCTACAATGAGCAGTTCTTC. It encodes CANEGGSSYNEQFF.

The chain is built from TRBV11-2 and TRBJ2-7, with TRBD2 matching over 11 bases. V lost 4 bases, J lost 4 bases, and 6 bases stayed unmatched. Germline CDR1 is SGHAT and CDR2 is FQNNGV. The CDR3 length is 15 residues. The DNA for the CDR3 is TGTGCCAGCAGCTCGAGACTAGCGGGGAATTACGAGCAGTACTTC. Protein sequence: CASSSRLAGNYEQYF.

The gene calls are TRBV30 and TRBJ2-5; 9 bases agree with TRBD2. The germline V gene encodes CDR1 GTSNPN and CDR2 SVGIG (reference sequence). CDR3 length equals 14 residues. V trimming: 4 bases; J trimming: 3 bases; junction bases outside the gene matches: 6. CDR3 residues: CAWNRGLAKETQYF. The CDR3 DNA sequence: TGTGCCTGGAACCGAGGACTAGCGAAAGAGACCCAGTACTTC.

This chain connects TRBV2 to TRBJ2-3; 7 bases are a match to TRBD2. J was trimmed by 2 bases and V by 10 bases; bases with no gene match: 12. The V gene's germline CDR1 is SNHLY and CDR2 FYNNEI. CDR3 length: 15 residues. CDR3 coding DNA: TGTGCCACGCGCCAGCGGGAACTATACACAGATACGCAGTATTTT. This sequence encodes CATRQRELYTDTQYF. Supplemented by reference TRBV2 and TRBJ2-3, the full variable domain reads EPEVTQTPSHQVTQMGQEVILRCVPISNHLYFYWYRQILGQKVEFLVSFYNNEISEKSEIFDDQFSVERPDGSNFTLKIRSTKLEDSAMYFCATRQRELYTDTQYFGPGTRLTVL.

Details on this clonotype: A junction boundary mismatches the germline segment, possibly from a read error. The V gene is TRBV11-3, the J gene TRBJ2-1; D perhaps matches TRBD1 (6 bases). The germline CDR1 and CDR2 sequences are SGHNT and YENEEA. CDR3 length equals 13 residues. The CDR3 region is CDSSLGQYNEQFF. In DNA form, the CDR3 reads TGTGACAGCAGCTTAGGACAGTACAATGAGCAGTTCTTC. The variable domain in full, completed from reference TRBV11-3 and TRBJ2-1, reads EAGVVQSPRYKIIEKKQPVAFWCNPISGHNTLYWYLQNLGQGPELLIRYENEEAVDDSQLPKDRFSAERLKGVDSTLKIQPAELGDSAVYLCDSSLGQYNEQFFGPGTRLTVL.

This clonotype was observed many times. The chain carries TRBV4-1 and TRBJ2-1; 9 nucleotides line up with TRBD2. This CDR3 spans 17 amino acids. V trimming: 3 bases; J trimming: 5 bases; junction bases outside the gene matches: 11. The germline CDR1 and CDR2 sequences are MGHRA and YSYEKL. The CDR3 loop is CASSQSLVAGANNEQFF. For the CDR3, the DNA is TGCGCCAGCAGCCAGTCCCTTGTAGCGGGAGCAAACAATGAGCAGTTCTTC.

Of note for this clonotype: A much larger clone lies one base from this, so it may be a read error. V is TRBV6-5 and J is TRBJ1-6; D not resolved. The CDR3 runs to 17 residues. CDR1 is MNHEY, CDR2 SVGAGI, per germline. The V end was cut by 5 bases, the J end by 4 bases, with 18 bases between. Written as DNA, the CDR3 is TGTGCCAGCAGTCTCCAAGTCGAGGGAGAATATAATTCACCCCTCCACTTT. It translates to CASSLQVEGEYNSPLHF.